This is a list of T cell receptor beta chains from one sample in a study of cytomegalovirus exposure and HLA in healthy donors. Using immunoSEQ multiplex PCR, the repertoire was profiled, and TCRdb retains in-frame clones only, with some absent. The data contain about 200,000 clones, about 84% of them singletons. The source material was PBMCs. These receptors all come from a woman under 30 in good health and CMV-seronegative. The CDR3 runs from the conserved cysteine through the conserved F or W. A D gene is named only where the DNA matches it firmly. Where a row states a size, it is once, few, many or the class of an expanded clone; other rows omit it.

CDR3nt	CDR3aa	v_gene	j_gene	abundance	d_gene
TGTGCCAGCGGGCCGACGCGTGAAAAACTGTTTTTT	CASGPTREKLFF	TRBV28	TRBJ1-4	NA	NA
TGTGCCAGCAGTTACGACAGGGGGGGGTACGAGCAGTACTTC	CASSYDRGGYEQYF	TRBV2	TRBJ2-7	NA	TRBD1
TGTGCCTGGGACTCGACAGGGGTCGCCGAGCAGTACTTC	CAWDSTGVAEQYF	TRBV30	TRBJ2-7	once	TRBD1
TGCAGCGTCGACAGGGACCTGGCCATGAACACTGAAGCTTTCTTT	CSVDRDLAMNTEAFF	TRBV29-1	TRBJ1-1	once	TRBD1
TGTGCCAGCACTCCTTACGGGGTTCAGGACGAGCAGTACTTC	CASTPYGVQDEQYF	TRBV27	TRBJ2-7	NA	NA
TGTGCCAGCAGTCGACTAGGCAGAGATACGCAGTATTTT	CASSRLGRDTQYF	TRBV6-4	TRBJ2-3	NA	NA
TGCGCCAGCAGCTTGGTGGGGGGGAGCACAGATACGCAGTATTTT	CASSLVGGSTDTQYF	TRBV5-1	TRBJ2-3	once	TRBD2
TGTGCCAGCACCCAGACAATGATGAACACTGAAGCTTTCTTT	CASTQTMMNTEAFF	TRBV7-2	TRBJ1-1	NA	NA
TGTGCCAGCAGCTTGGGGGGGCTTCAGTACTTC	CASSLGGLQYF	TRBV5-4	TRBJ2-4	NA	NA
TGTGCCAGCTCACTTTTCGAGGCAGGGATTCCTCCTGGAAACACCATATATTTT	CASSLFEAGIPPGNTIYF	TRBV18	TRBJ1-3	NA	NA
TGTGCCAGCAGCTTGAAGGACAGCCTCACAGATACGCAGTATTTT	CASSLKDSLTDTQYF	TRBV5-4	TRBJ2-3	NA	NA
TGTGCCAGCAGCCTCGGAGGTTGGGGCTCCTACAATGAGCAGTTCTTC	CASSLGGWGSYNEQFF	TRBV5-4	TRBJ2-1	few	NA
TGTGCCAGCAGCTTAGAGCCAGGCTCAGATACGCAGTATTTT	CASSLEPGSDTQYF	TRBV7-6	TRBJ2-3	once	NA
TGTGCCAGCAGCTTAGAAAGAGGGGTGGGGGGTGAGACCCAGTACTTC	CASSLERGVGGETQYF	TRBV7-2	TRBJ2-5	NA	NA
TGCGCCAGCAGCTTCGGACAGGGGGCGCGTGAGCAGTACTTC	CASSFGQGAREQYF	TRBV5-1	TRBJ2-7	NA	TRBD1
TGTGCCTGGAGTGTACTGTCTCTAACCTACGAGCAGTACTTC	CAWSVLSLTYEQYF	TRBV30	TRBJ2-7	NA	NA
TGTGCCAGCAGCCGAGAAACAGGCAATAACTATGGCTACACCTTC	CASSRETGNNYGYTF	TRBV14	TRBJ1-2	NA	NA
TGTGCCAGCAGTGCCGGGACATTGAACACTGAAGCTTTCTTT	CASSAGTLNTEAFF	TRBV6-1	TRBJ1-1	NA	NA
TGTGCCAGCAGTGGGGCCGAGTCCCACTCTGGAAACACCATATATTTT	CASSGAESHSGNTIYF	TRBV6-1	TRBJ1-3	NA	NA
TGTGCCAGCAGCAAACTAGCGGATACCGGGGAGCTGTTTTTT	CASSKLADTGELFF	TRBV9	TRBJ2-2	once	TRBD2
TGTGCCAGCTACGGGGAAAGGCCCTACAATGAGCAGTTCTTC	CASYGERPYNEQFF	TRBV2	TRBJ2-1	NA	NA
TGCGCCAGCAGCCCAAGGAGACTAGCGGGTCCCGGGGAGCAGTACTTC	CASSPRRLAGPGEQYF	TRBV4-1	TRBJ2-7	once	TRBD2
TGTGCCTGGACCCTCGGTGGAGGGGGCGCCTTGGACACCATATATTTT	CAWTLGGGGALDTIYF	TRBV30	TRBJ1-3	NA	TRBD1
TGTGCCAGCAGCTTATCCTTAGCGGGGGGTAACACCGGGGAGCTGTTTTTT	CASSLSLAGGNTGELFF	TRBV7-8	TRBJ2-2	NA	TRBD2
TGTGCCAGCTCACTTTACAAAGGGGGCGGCACTGAAGCTTTCTTT	CASSLYKGGGTEAFF	TRBV18	TRBJ1-1	NA	TRBD1
TGTGCCAGCAGTTTACCGGCTAGCGGGAGGGGTAATGAGCAGTTCTTC	CASSLPASGRGNEQFF	TRBV27	TRBJ2-1	NA	TRBD2
TGTGCCAGCAGTCCCGAAGCGGGGAGCTCCTACGAGCAGTACTTC	CASSPEAGSSYEQYF	TRBV5-4	TRBJ2-7	NA	TRBD2
TGTGCCTGGAGTGTACTTGTTCGCCCATTCCCCCCCCACGCTGGGTATTTT	CAWSVLVRPFPPHAGYF	TRBV30	TRBJ2-3	NA	NA
TGTGCCACCAGTCGGAGGGAACGAACCGAAGCTTTCTTT	CATSRRERTEAFF	TRBV15	TRBJ1-1	NA	NA
TGTGCCTGGAGTGTCGGGACAGGGGTGCTTGGGGCCAACGTCCTGACTTTC	CAWSVGTGVLGANVLTF	TRBV30	TRBJ2-6	NA	TRBD1
TGTGCCAGCAGTGTTGGGGGCCCGGACACTGAAGCTTTCTTT	CASSVGGPDTEAFF	TRBV6-1	TRBJ1-1	NA	NA
TGTGCCAGCAGCTTCAAGGAGAGCGGCCTTTACGAGCAGTACTTC	CASSFKESGLYEQYF	TRBV7-9	TRBJ2-7	NA	NA
TGTGCCAGCAGCCGGGGACAGGAGAACACTGAAGCTTTCTTT	CASSRGQENTEAFF	TRBV11-2	TRBJ1-1	NA	TRBD1
TGTGCCAGCAGCACAAGGACAGGGTGGGGTCAGCCCCAGCATTTT	CASSTRTGWGQPQHF	TRBV5-6	TRBJ1-5	NA	TRBD1
TGTGCCAGCAGCCAGTCCGGGACAGGCCATGAAAAACTGTTTTTT	CASSQSGTGHEKLFF	TRBV16	TRBJ1-4	NA	TRBD1
TGTGCCAGCAGCTTAGGACAGCTCGGAAGGGATGGCTACACCTTC	CASSLGQLGRDGYTF	TRBV7-9	TRBJ1-2	NA	NA
TGTGCCTGGAGTGGGAGGGGGCTCCTCTCTGGAAACACCATATATTTT	CAWSGRGLLSGNTIYF	TRBV30	TRBJ1-3	NA	TRBD1
TGTGCCAGCAGCTTAGAGGGTCTAGGCAGCCTGGGGCAGTTCTTC	CASSLEGLGSLGQFF	TRBV11-2	TRBJ2-1	NA	NA
TGTGCCAGCACCCCCTTTAAGACAAATACCGGGGAGCTGTTTTTT	CASTPFKTNTGELFF	TRBV27	TRBJ2-2	NA	NA
TGTGCCAGCAGCTTTCAAGACTGGGGAGCAACTAATGAAAAACTGTTTTTT	CASSFQDWGATNEKLFF	TRBV11-2	TRBJ1-4	NA	NA
TGCGCCAGCGGGGCGGGGCCGTACAATGAGCAGTTCTTC	CASGAGPYNEQFF	TRBV10-2	TRBJ2-1	NA	NA
TGTGCCGCAGGGCGGCGATCCGGCTACACCTTC	CAAGRRSGYTF	TRBV30	TRBJ1-2	NA	NA
TGTGCCAGCAGTGAATACGGCGGGGTAAACAATGAGCAGTTCTTC	CASSEYGGVNNEQFF	TRBV6-1	TRBJ2-1	NA	NA
TGTGCCAGCAGCCATGCGGGACTAGGGGGGTTAGGGCCAGATACGCAGTATTTT	CASSHAGLGGLGPDTQYF	TRBV5-6	TRBJ2-3	once	TRBD2
TGTGCCAGCAGCTTAGCCTGGACAGGGGGCGTAAGCACTGAAGCTTTCTTT	CASSLAWTGGVSTEAFF	TRBV7-8	TRBJ1-1	NA	TRBD1
TGTGCCAGCAGTCGTAACACTGAAGCTTTCTTT	CASSRNTEAFF	TRBV6-5	TRBJ1-1	once	NA
TGTGCCTGGAAGTCTGGACTAGCGGGAGGCAAAGAGACCCAGTACTTC	CAWKSGLAGGKETQYF	TRBV30	TRBJ2-5	NA	TRBD2
TGTGCCAGCAGCGTAGCGGAGGACAGTGACTACGAGCAGTACTTC	CASSVAEDSDYEQYF	TRBV9	TRBJ2-7	NA	NA
TGTGCCAGTAGTCCCAGGCAGTCCTATGGCTACACCTTC	CASSPRQSYGYTF	TRBV19	TRBJ1-2	NA	NA
TGTGCCAGTAGTATAGTGTCCCGGGAGTCTAATGAGCAGTTCTTC	CASSIVSRESNEQFF	TRBV19	TRBJ2-1	NA	NA
TGTGCCAGCAGCTTTAGGGGGACTAGCGGTGGGGTCGTGTTCTTC	CASSFRGTSGGVVFF	TRBV7-2	TRBJ2-1	NA	TRBD2
TGTGCCAGCAGCCAAGCAGGGGCTGAAGCTTTCTTT	CASSQAGAEAFF	TRBV14	TRBJ1-1	NA	NA
TGTGCCAGCAGCCACGTTAGGGGATCGGGTGGGGCCAACGTCCTGACTTTC	CASSHVRGSGGANVLTF	TRBV5-4	TRBJ2-6	NA	NA